The 28 T cell receptor beta chains below come from one sample, sequenced in a study of T cell repertoires in cytomegalovirus infection. Each CDR3 protein gets one entry after TCRdb re-called the reads with MiXCR. This table holds approximately 250,000 distinct CDR3 sequences, approximately 13% found once. Sequences were obtained from PBMCs. Receptors originate from a human donor in good health (CMV status not recorded). Some clones in this sample may be carry-over from other donors' samples.

The genes are TRBV5-1 and TRBJ1-5; D remains ambiguous. V lost 4 bases and J 4 bases, leaving 9 bases between the germline ends. Germline loops: CDR1 SGHRS, CDR2 YFSETQ. The CDR3 consists of 13 residues. CDR3 region: CASSTGLNQPQHF. The CDR3 region has the DNA TGCGCCAGCAGCACGGGCCTAAATCAGCCCCAGCATTTT.

V and J are TRBV20-1 and TRBJ2-5; D is perhaps TRBD2 (5 bases). CDR3 length equals 15 residues. Between the trimmed V and J ends, which lost 0 bases and 5 bases, there was a span of 16 bases. Germline loops: CDR1 DFQATT, CDR2 SNEGSKA (reference sequence). CDR3: CSARDFRRNLETQYF. Written as DNA, the CDR3 is TGCAGTGCTAGAGATTTTCGGAGGAATCTGGAGACCCAGTACTTC.

A word on this clonotype: One end of the junction is discordant with germline, which a read error may explain. CDR3 sequence reads: CASSQDNPPSLILF. The CDR3 DNA is TGCGCCAGCAGCCAAGATAATCCTCCCTCTCTAATATTATTT. This chain links TRBV4-3 with TRBJ2-3, with D uncertain. There are 14 residues in the CDR3. The V gene's germline CDR1 is LGHNA and CDR2 YSLEER.

This clonotype has at least ten counts. V usage is TRBV10-3 and J usage is TRBJ2-1, with 8 positions matching TRBD1. Germline assignment: CDR1 ENHRY and CDR2 SYGVKD. The CDR3 runs to 13 residues. V was pared by 10 bases and J by 9 bases, with 11 bases of the junction left unmatched. CDR3 coding DNA: TGTGCCAGCAGGACAGGGTCGGTGGGTGAGCAGTTCTTC. It is translated as CASRTGSVGEQFF.

This clonotype was observed a handful of times. V usage is TRBV2 and J usage is TRBJ1-2; D might be TRBD1 (6 bases). The CDR3 length is 13 residues. Deletions cut 5 bases from V and 9 bases from J, with 16 bases between. CDR1 is SNHLY, CDR2 FYNNEI, per germline. The chain's CDR3 is CASSMGTRSRYTF. CDR3 DNA: TGTGCCAGCAGTATGGGGACAAGGAGTCGCTACACCTTC. The variable domain in full, with the rest retrieved from reference TRBV2 and TRBJ1-2, is EPEVTQTPSHQVTQMGQEVILRCVPISNHLYFYWYRQILGQKVEFLVSFYNNEISEKSEIFDDQFSVERPDGSNFTLKIRSTKLEDSAMYFCASSMGTRSRYTFGSGTRLTVV.

In this sample, this clonotype turned up many times. CDR3 sequence: CASSLSPDTGRYEQYF. Written as DNA, the CDR3 is TGTGCCAGCAGCTTAAGCCCGGATACGGGGAGGTACGAGCAGTACTTC. V is TRBV7-2 and J is TRBJ2-7, with D perhaps matching TRBD2 (6 bases). Looked up from germline, CDR1 is SGHTA and CDR2 is FQGNSA. Trimming pared 2 bases from V and 4 bases from J, leaving 18 bases between. This CDR3 comprises 16 residues.

There are many counts of this clonotype. The chain carries TRBV5-6 and TRBJ2-1; TRBD2 matches 7 bases. The length of the CDR3 is 14 residues. The V gene's germline CDR1 is SGHDT and CDR2 YYEEEE. V shed 4 bases, J shed 6 bases, and the junction held 7 bases outside the gene matches. CDR3: CASSPSGIVNEQFF. The CDR3 DNA reads as TGTGCCAGCAGCCCTAGCGGCATCGTCAATGAGCAGTTCTTC.

The rearrangement joins TRBV10-3 to TRBJ2-1, with D perhaps matching TRBD1 (5 bases). V dropped 3 bases and J dropped 5 bases, with 14 bases sitting between them. The CDR3 runs to 15 residues. Germline V gives CDR1 ENHRY, CDR2 SYGVKD. This CDR3 reads CAISDPGKSDNEQFF. The CDR3 coding sequence is TGTGCCATCAGTGACCCAGGGAAGTCGGACAATGAGCAGTTCTTC.

This clonotype showed up many times. A junction boundary mismatches the germline segment, possibly from a read error. The V gene is TRBV5-1, the J gene TRBJ2-5, with TRBD2 as a possible D gene (7 bases). CDR1 SGHRS and CDR2 YFSETQ come from the germline V gene. This CDR3 is built from 13 residues. For the CDR3, the DNA is TGTGCCAGCAGCTTAGGGGGGGAAGAGACCCAGTACTTC. It yields the protein CASSLGGEETQYF.

This sequence joins TRBV27 and TRBJ1-2; 11 bases align to TRBD1. The CDR3 has 16 residues. V gave up 2 bases and J gave up 5 bases; unmatched junction bases: 7. The germline V gene encodes CDR1 MNHEY and CDR2 SMNVEV (reference sequence). The CDR3 is CASSLAGQGARYGYTF. CDR3 DNA: TGTGCCAGCAGTTTAGCAGGACAGGGGGCTCGGTATGGCTACACCTTC.

This clonotype was seen only a few times. The chain recombines TRBV20-1 with TRBJ1-5; D gene ambiguous. The germline V gene encodes CDR1 DFQATT and CDR2 SNEGSKA (reference sequence). This CDR3 is 13 amino acids long. V was trimmed by 5 bases and J by 5 bases, leaving 13 bases between them. The CDR3, as DNA: TGCAGTGCTGTCCGGGAAAAGGATCAGCCCCAGCATTTT. Translation gives CSAVREKDQPQHF.

This clonotype turned up a few times. This rearrangement joins TRBV29-1 to TRBJ2-1, with 8 bases that match TRBD1. CDR1 is SQVTM and CDR2 is ANQGSEA in the germline V gene. Germline trimming cut 4 bases from V and 8 bases from J; bases unmatched to any gene: 22. CDR3 length equals 18 residues. CDR3 DNA: TGCAGCGTTGTACGTATTAGAACTCAGGGGGCAACCTTAGATGAGCAGTTCTTC. This gives the protein CSVVRIRTQGATLDEQFF.

This clonotype was observed a few times. The chain employs TRBV6-7 and TRBJ2-3; D is unresolved. TRBV6-7 is sorted into the ORF group, with uncertain function. The CDR3 has 13 amino acids. V dropped 2 bases and J dropped 8 bases, with 11 bases sitting between them. CDR3: CASSYAQTGTQYF. The CDR3 DNA follows: TGTGCCAGCAGTTACGCCCAAACCGGTACGCAGTATTTT.

The chain links TRBV20-1 to TRBJ2-3; D possibly corresponds to TRBD2 (6 bases). The CDR3 covers 15 residues. CDR1 DFQATT and CDR2 SNEGSKA come from the germline V gene (reference sequence). Deletions cut 5 bases from V and 1 base from J, with 16 bases between. CDR3 coding DNA: TGCAGTGCTTCGTCAACTAGCTTGGGCACAGATACGCAGTATTTT. It translates to CSASSTSLGTDTQYF.

As for this clonotype: An end of the junction does not agree with germline; a read error may underlie this. This chain links TRBV19 with TRBJ2-2, with 9 bases lining up with TRBD2. CDR3 length: 15 residues. Germline values: CDR1 LNHDA, CDR2 SQIVND (reference sequence). The CDR3 sequence is CTSNIAGANTGELFF. In DNA, the CDR3 is TGTACCAGTAATATAGCGGGGGCCAACACCGGGGAGCTGTTTTTT.

The chain uses TRBV6-2 or TRBV6-3 and TRBJ1-2, with D possibly matching TRBD1 (6 bases). This CDR3 is 13 amino acids long. Trimming stripped 8 bases from V and 1 base from J, with 11 bases between. Germline CDR1 reads MNHEY; CDR2 reads SVGEGT. The CDR3 DNA reads TGTGCCAGCGACAGGACCTTTAACTATGGCTACACCTTC. Protein sequence: CASDRTFNYGYTF.

The chain has TRBV2 and TRBJ2-1, with 11 bases that match TRBD2. The germline V gene has CDR1 SNHLY and CDR2 FYNNEI. The CDR3 sequence is 15 residues long. Trimming took 4 bases from V and 6 from J; bases not matched to a gene: 5. As DNA, the CDR3 is TGTGCCAGCAGTGTCAGGACTAGCGGGCTCAATGAGCAGTTCTTC. Protein product: CASSVRTSGLNEQFF.

This clonotype was observed many times. V and J are TRBV19 and TRBJ1-2; TRBD1 might be the D (5 bases). V was trimmed by 6 bases and J by 0 bases, leaving 11 bases between them. There are 14 residues in the CDR3. CDR1 and CDR2 (germline): LNHDA, SQIVND (reference sequence). CDR3 nucleotide sequence: TGTGCCAGTAGCCGACAGATTTCTAACTATGGCTACACCTTC. Protein: CASSRQISNYGYTF.

In this sample, this clonotype turned up many times. The V and J genes are TRBV2 and TRBJ2-7, with TRBD2 as a possible D gene (5 bases). Trimming left V 3 bases short and J 3 bases short, with 18 bases between. Germline CDR1 reads SNHLY; CDR2 reads FYNNEI. The CDR3 covers 16 residues. The CDR3 loop reads CASSEREAVVVYEQYF. DNA for the CDR3: TGTGCCAGCAGTGAGAGGGAAGCGGTGGTGGTCTACGAGCAGTACTTC.

This clonotype appeared a few times. This chain joins TRBV20-1 and TRBJ1-1, with 8 bases that match TRBD1. Germline CDR1 reads DFQATT; CDR2 reads SNEGSKA (reference sequence). The CDR3 runs to 15 residues. V was clipped by 1 base and J by 1 base; unmatched bases: 5. CDR3 loop: CSARVQGGENTEAFF. The DNA for the CDR3 is TGCAGTGCTAGAGTACAGGGGGGTGAGAACACTGAAGCTTTCTTT.

At least ten counts were recorded for this clonotype. The chain is built from TRBV7-2 and TRBJ1-2; D not resolved. The CDR3 totals 15 residues. Germline CDR1 SGHTA, CDR2 FQGNSA. Trimming left V 1 base short and J 4 bases short, with 13 bases between. CDR3 DNA: TGTGCCAGCAGCTTAGATCCAGGAGAGGCCTATGGCTACACCTTC. As protein: CASSLDPGEAYGYTF.

The J gene is TRBJ2-7, the V gene TRBV19; D not resolved. Trimming stripped 10 bases from V and 0 bases from J, with 10 bases between. The CDR3 runs 12 residues. Germline lookup yields CDR1 LNHDA and CDR2 SQIVND (reference sequence). The CDR3 spells CATRSNSYEQYF. The CDR3 DNA is TGTGCCACCCGGAGCAACTCCTACGAGCAGTACTTC.

Only a few counts were recorded for this clonotype. V usage is TRBV20-1 and J usage is TRBJ2-3, with TRBD2 matching over 9 bases. V shed 5 bases, J shed 1 base, and the junction held 4 bases outside the gene matches. Per germline, CDR1 DFQATT and CDR2 SNEGSKA (reference sequence). The CDR3 runs to 14 residues. CDR3 residues: CSAVAGAGTDTQYF. CDR3 sequence (DNA): TGCAGTGCTGTAGCGGGGGCCGGCACAGATACGCAGTATTTT.

This clonotype was counted many times. The gene calls are TRBV7-2 and TRBJ1-1; 7 nucleotides agree with TRBD1. The CDR3 is made up of 14 amino acids. CDR1 SGHTA and CDR2 FQGNSA come from the germline V gene. After removal of 5 bases from V and 4 bases from J, the junction contained 7 bases not matched to a gene. As DNA, the CDR3 is TGTGCCAGCAGCACCGACAGGGCAACCACTGAAGCTTTCTTT. It is translated as CASSTDRATTEAFF. Full variable domain (outside the CDR3, taken from reference TRBV7-2 and TRBJ1-1): GAGVSQSPSNKVTEKGKDVELRCDPISGHTALYWYRQSLGQGLEFLIYFQGNSAPDKSGLPSDRFSAERTGGSVSTLTIQRTQQEDSAVYLCASSTDRATTEAFFGQGTRLTVV.

The table lists this clonotype with many counts. The V call is TRBV11-2, the J call TRBJ1-1; the D gene is possibly TRBD1 (5 bases). Germline V gene sequence: CDR1 SGHAT, CDR2 FQNNGV. There are 12 residues in the CDR3. V lost 2 bases and J 11 bases, leaving 12 bases between the germline ends. CDR3 sequence (DNA): TGTGCCAGCAGCTTAACCCGGGGCGGCGCTTTCTTT. Translation gives CASSLTRGGAFF. Together with reference TRBV11-2 and TRBJ1-1, the CDR3 gives the full variable domain: EAGVAQSPRYKIIEKRQSVAFWCNPISGHATLYWYQQILGQGPKLLIQFQNNGVVDDSQLPKDRFSAERLKGVDSTLKIQPAKLEDSAVYLCASSLTRGGAFFGQGTRLTVV.

The rearrangement links TRBV11-3 to TRBJ2-1, with D unresolved. The CDR3 is 15 amino acids. CDR1 and CDR2 (germline): SGHNT, YENEEA. Deletions cut 5 bases from V and 1 base from J, with 12 bases between. In nucleotides, the CDR3 is TGTGCCAGCAGCCTCCGGGCCTCGTCCTACAATGAGCAGTTCTTC. Its translation: CASSLRASSYNEQFF.

This clonotype was observed many times. V gene TRBV7-8 combines with J gene TRBJ2-7, with 10 bases lining up with TRBD2. The germline V gene encodes CDR1 SGHVS and CDR2 FQNEAQ. V shed 0 bases and J 2 bases; nucleotides not matched to a gene: 13. The CDR3 covers 19 residues. The CDR3 DNA sequence: TGTGCCAGCAGCTTAGCCCCCACCCTACTAGCGGGGATTACCTACGAGCAGTACTTC. Translated: CASSLAPTLLAGITYEQYF.

The V call is TRBV28, the J call TRBJ2-5, with D possibly TRBD1 on 6 matching bases. This CDR3 is 14 amino acids long. Trimming removed 6 bases at V and 5 bases at J, with 16 bases between. Germline assignment: CDR1 MDHEN and CDR2 SYDVKM. CDR3: CASSPPGVTETQYF. CDR3 nucleotides: TGTGCCAGCAGCCCGCCAGGGGTGACTGAGACCCAGTACTTC.